This T cell receptor beta chain was identified during a study of cytomegalovirus exposure and HLA in healthy donors. As for the study in general: The same platform was used for the 100 to 150 validation repertoires and the roughly 700 first-cohort repertoires, a later analysis reported.

Among the 110 or so subjects of the validation cohort, separate from the roughly 670-subject first cohort, were the donors. This table comes from immunoSEQ multiplex PCR, and its TCRdb copy is limited to in-frame clones, with some not included. The table includes more than 55,000 clones, 90% to 96% detected once. General study points: Published work reported that the classifier diagnosed cytomegalovirus status with high specificity and sensitivity.

Notes on this clone: Its target is not known.

The clonotype originates from a man aged 18-30 years in good health and CMV-seronegative. Sample: PBMCs.

The chain's CDR3 is CAGSGTSEQFF. The DNA of the CDR3 is TGTGCCGGGAGCGGGACTAGTGAGCAGTTCTTC. The genes are TRBV2 and TRBJ2-1; 8 bases line up with TRBD2. The CDR3 is 11 amino acids. In germline, CDR1 is SNHLY, CDR2 FYNNEI. J lost 9 bases, V lost 11 bases, and 6 bases had no gene match.